This TCR beta chain was retrieved from a study of blood T cell repertoires in COVID-19. Study at large: Specimens from acute and convalescent COVID-19 originated in the United States, Italy and Spain.

Enrollees, about 18 to 100 years old, lived in about two dozen US areas. Two negative PCRs, clearance, or symptom resolution had been documented for recovered Cohort 3 donors. The junction had 4 bases not matched to a gene; V was cut back by 8 bases and J by 9 bases. This CDR3 has 13 amino acids. Germline V gives CDR1 SGHTA, CDR2 FQGNSA. The protocol was immunoSEQ multiplex PCR, while the TCRdb copy is restricted to in-frame clones and leaves out a portion. The table has fewer than 400,000 clones, 89% seen once; the top ten hold 1.5% to 2%. This sequence was found in a woman aged 30 to 39 who had recovered from COVID-19. Input material: PBMCs or T cells enriched from blood (not recorded which). J is TRBJ1-6 and V is TRBV7-2; 10 positions match TRBD1. CDR3 in amino acids: CASLGQGGSPLHF. The DNA of the CDR3 is TGTGCCAGCCTCGGACAGGGGGGTTCACCCCTCCACTTT.